The 20 T cell receptor beta chains presented below share a single source sample, sequenced in a study of cytomegalovirus exposure and HLA in healthy donors. The PCR had 60 Vbeta and 13 Jbeta primers. The protocol was immunoSEQ multiplex PCR, while the TCRdb copy is restricted to in-frame clones and leaves out a portion. Among 80,000 or so clones listed, around 78% were seen once. The sequenced sample consisted of PBMCs. Receptors were obtained from a man between 35 and 55 years old in good health and CMV-seronegative.

This sequence joins TRBV27 and TRBJ1-1; TRBD1 matches 8 bases. The germline gives CDR1 MNHEY, CDR2 SMNVEV (reference sequence). This CDR3 is 14 amino acids long. V shed 5 bases, J shed 5 bases, and the junction held 7 bases outside the gene matches. CDR3 sequence reads: CASSARQGLTEAFF. The CDR3, as DNA: TGTGCCAGCAGTGCCCGACAGGGGTTGACTGAAGCTTTCTTT.

The chain is built from TRBV4-3 and TRBJ2-1; no reliable D call. Trimming shortened V by 2 bases and J by 0 bases, and 11 bases separated the two germline ends. The CDR3 contains 16 residues. CDR1 is LGHNA and CDR2 is YSLEER in the germline V gene. CDR3 protein: CASSQRTPSSYNEQFF. The CDR3 nucleotides are TGCGCCAGCAGCCAAAGAACACCTAGCTCCTACAATGAGCAGTTCTTC.

This chain joins TRBV7-2 and TRBJ2-5, with TRBD1 matching 7 bases. There are 15 residues in the CDR3. The germline gives CDR1 SGHTA, CDR2 FQGNSA. V gave up 6 bases and J gave up 5 bases; unmatched junction bases: 12. CDR3 nucleotides: TGTGCCAGCAGTCCAGGGACAGCCCGGTGGGAGACCCAGTACTTC. Its protein is CASSPGTARWETQYF. The complete variable domain, with remaining parts taken from reference TRBV7-2 and TRBJ2-5, reads GAGVSQSPSNKVTEKGKDVELRCDPISGHTALYWYRQSLGQGLEFLIYFQGNSAPDKSGLPSDRFSAERTGGSVSTLTIQRTQQEDSAVYLCASSPGTARWETQYFGPGTRLLVL.

This chain links TRBV15 with TRBJ2-3; the D is unclear. Trimming cost V 0 bases and J 2 bases, with 3 bases left between them. The CDR3 has 13 residues. The germline gives CDR1 LNHNV, CDR2 YYDKDF (reference sequence). The CDR3 DNA follows: TGTGCCACCAGCAGAGATCACACAGATACGCAGTATTTT. The encoded protein is CATSRDHTDTQYF.

The J gene is TRBJ2-7, the V gene TRBV19; 8 bases align to TRBD2. The V and J ends lost 10 bases and 6 bases, in that order; junction bases with no gene match: 5. Germline V gene sequence: CDR1 LNHDA, CDR2 SQIVND (reference sequence). This CDR3 contains 11 residues. The DNA of the CDR3 is TGTGCCACCAAGCGGGAGCGCGAGCAGTACTTC. It codes for CATKREREQYF.

The genes are TRBV30 and TRBJ1-3, with no clear D. The CDR3 sequence is 11 residues long. V lost 7 bases, J lost 4 bases, and 8 bases lay in between. Germline V lookup: CDR1 GTSNPN, CDR2 SVGIG (reference sequence). The CDR3, as DNA: TGTGCCTTAAATTCCGGAAACACCATATATTTT. It yields the protein CALNSGNTIYF.

The gene calls are TRBV5-1 and TRBJ2-7; 9 bases agree with TRBD2. CDR3 length equals 15 residues. The germline gives CDR1 SGHRS, CDR2 YFSETQ. J lost 7 bases, V lost 0 bases, and 8 bases had no gene match. Here the CDR3 reads CASSLDLAGTSEQYF. The CDR3 DNA follows: TGCGCCAGCAGCTTGGATCTAGCGGGAACGAGTGAGCAGTACTTC.

This chain connects TRBV18 to TRBJ2-6; D perhaps matches TRBD1 (6 bases). CDR3 length equals 16 residues. Per the germline V gene, CDR1 is KGHSH and CDR2 is LQKENI. V lost 3 bases, J lost 0 bases, and 9 bases lay in between. CDR3 region: CASSPQGNSGANVLTF. The CDR3 DNA reads TGTGCCAGCTCACCTCAGGGGAACTCTGGGGCCAACGTCCTGACTTTC. Together with reference TRBV18 and TRBJ2-6, the CDR3 gives the full variable domain: NAGVMQNPRHLVRRRGQEARLRCSPMKGHSHVYWYRQLPEEGLKFMVYLQKENIIDESGMPKERFSAEFPKEGPSILRIQQVVRGDSAAYFCASSPQGNSGANVLTFGAGSRLTVL.

J is TRBJ2-2 and V is TRBV7-3; TRBD1 matches 8 bases. This CDR3 contains 13 residues. Germline-derived CDR1 and CDR2 are SGHTA and FQGTGA. J lost 5 bases, V lost 6 bases, and 2 bases had no gene match. The CDR3 DNA sequence: TGTGCCAGCAGGGGACAGGTGACCGGGGAGCTGTTTTTT. This gives the protein CASRGQVTGELFF.

The rearrangement joins TRBV6-5 to TRBJ1-2; D remains ambiguous. CDR3 length: 14 residues. CDR1 is MNHEY and CDR2 is SVGAGI in the germline V gene. With 7 bases removed from V and 1 base from J, the gap between germline ends came to 13 bases. The CDR3 DNA is TGTGCCAGCACCGAAGCGGAGGGTAACTATGGCTACACCTTC. It is translated as CASTEAEGNYGYTF.

This clone occurred once. J is TRBJ2-2 and V is TRBV4-3; TRBD1 matches 9 bases. V lost 3 bases, J lost 4 bases, and 6 bases stayed unmatched. The germline gives CDR1 LGHNA, CDR2 YSLEER. This CDR3 has 16 amino acids. The CDR3, as DNA: TGCGCCAGCAGCCAGGTACAGGGGGCGAGCACCGGGGAGCTGTTTTTT. This codes for CASSQVQGASTGELFF.

The chain recombines TRBV10-3 with TRBJ1-4, with a possible D match to TRBD1 (6 bases). The CDR3 runs 15 residues. The V end was cut by 5 bases, the J end by 8 bases, with 18 bases between. CDR1 ENHRY and CDR2 SYGVKD come from the germline V gene. The DNA for the CDR3 is TGTGCCATCAGTCGAGGGGGGGGAAGAGACGAAAAACTGTTTTTT. Residues: CAISRGGGRDEKLFF.

The V call is TRBV5-1, the J call TRBJ1-1, with 9 bases identical to TRBD1. CDR1 and CDR2 from the germline V gene are SGHRS and YFSETQ. CDR3 length equals 15 residues. V lost 1 base and J lost 1; bases outside the gene matches: 2. Here the CDR3 reads CASSLRGQGNTEAFF. CDR3 coding DNA: TGCGCCAGCAGCTTGAGGGGACAGGGGAACACTGAAGCTTTCTTT.

This clone has just a few counts. The chain is built from TRBV19 and TRBJ2-5, with TRBD1 matching 12 bases. The CDR3 is 18 residues long. Germline values: CDR1 LNHDA, CDR2 SQIVND (reference sequence). The trim removed 6 bases at V and 2 bases at J, leaving 13 bases unmatched. The CDR3 protein is CASSRTPGQGAYQETQYF. The CDR3 region has the DNA TGTGCCAGTAGCAGAACTCCGGGACAGGGGGCATATCAAGAGACCCAGTACTTC.

This clone was detected only once. The rearrangement links TRBV9 to TRBJ2-1, with 9 bases fitting TRBD2. Germline V CDR1 and CDR2: SGDLS, YYNGEE. J lost 6 bases, V lost 0 bases, and 7 bases had no gene match. The CDR3 sequence is 16 residues long. In DNA form, the CDR3 reads TGTGCCAGCAGCGTAGATATAGCGGGAGCGACCAATGAGCAGTTCTTC. This codes for CASSVDIAGATNEQFF. Supplemented by reference TRBV9 and TRBJ2-1, the full variable domain reads DSGVTQTPKHLITATGQRVTLRCSPRSGDLSVYWYQQSLDQGLQFLIQYYNGEERAKGNILERFSAQQFPDLHSELNLSSLELGDSALYFCASSVDIAGATNEQFFGPGTRLTVL.

The gene calls are TRBV29-1 and TRBJ2-3; TRBD1 is a possible D gene (6 bases). CDR3 length: 13 amino acids. Looked up from germline, CDR1 is SQVTM and CDR2 is ANQGSEA. Trimming pared 4 bases from V and 1 base from J, leaving 9 bases between. Here the CDR3 DNA reads TGCAGCGTTGTTAAGGGGGGCACAGATACGCAGTATTTT. Amino acid sequence: CSVVKGGTDTQYF.

In this sample, this clone turned up a few times. The chain links TRBV7-6 to TRBJ2-1, with D possibly being TRBD2 (5 bases). The CDR3 is made up of 16 amino acids. V dropped 5 bases and J dropped 8 bases, with 22 bases sitting between them. Germline CDR1 reads SGHVS; CDR2 reads FNYEAQ. The CDR3 region is CASSEAFRTGNHEQFF. CDR3 nucleotides: TGTGCCAGCAGCGAGGCTTTCCGGACGGGGAACCATGAGCAGTTCTTC.

The chain employs TRBV5-1 and TRBJ1-1; 7 bases match TRBD1. The V and J ends lost 0 bases and 1 base, in that order; junction bases with no gene match: 3. The CDR3 is made up of 15 amino acids. CDR1 and CDR2 (germline): SGHRS, YFSETQ. CDR3 region: CASSLVQGGNTEAFF. Here the CDR3 DNA reads TGCGCCAGCAGCTTGGTGCAGGGGGGGAACACTGAAGCTTTCTTT.

The DNA of the CDR3 is TGTGCCTGGAACCGACAGGGCGAGCAGTACTTC. Translated: CAWNRQGEQYF. The J gene is TRBJ2-5, the V gene TRBV30, with 7 bases fitting TRBD1. Gene TRBJ2-7 matches the end of the DNA better, so the J call may be wrong. The CDR3 runs 11 residues. Germline values: CDR1 GTSNPN, CDR2 SVGIG (reference sequence).

The rearrangement links TRBV10-3 to TRBJ1-2, with D maybe TRBD1 (5 bases). Germline-derived CDR1 and CDR2 are ENHRY and SYGVKD. Trimming cost V 4 bases and J 6 bases, with 15 bases left between them. The CDR3 is 14 amino acids. CDR3 bases: TGTGCCATCAGTGTTCGGGGGGTACTGGATGGCTACACCTTC. The encoded protein is CAISVRGVLDGYTF.